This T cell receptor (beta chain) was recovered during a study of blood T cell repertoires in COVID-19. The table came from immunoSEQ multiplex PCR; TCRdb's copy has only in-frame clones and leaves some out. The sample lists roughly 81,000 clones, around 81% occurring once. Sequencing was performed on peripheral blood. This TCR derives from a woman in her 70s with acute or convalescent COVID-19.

CDR3 sequence: CAWGPGLANEKLFF. The CDR3, as DNA: TGTGCCTGGGGCCCGGGACTGGCCAATGAAAAACTGTTTTTT. V is TRBV30 and J is TRBJ1-4, with a weak D call TRBD1 (5 bases). Germline CDR1 and CDR2: GTSNPN and SVGIG (reference sequence). V was shortened by 5 bases and J by 5 bases, with 15 bases between the two germline ends. CDR3 length: 14 amino acids. The whole variable domain, filled in from reference TRBV30 and TRBJ1-4, reads SQTIHQWPATLVQPVGSPLSLECTVEGTSNPNLYWYRQAAGRGLQLLFYSVGIGQISSEVPQNLSASRPQDRQFILSSKKLLLSDSGFYLCAWGPGLANEKLFFGSGTQLSVL.